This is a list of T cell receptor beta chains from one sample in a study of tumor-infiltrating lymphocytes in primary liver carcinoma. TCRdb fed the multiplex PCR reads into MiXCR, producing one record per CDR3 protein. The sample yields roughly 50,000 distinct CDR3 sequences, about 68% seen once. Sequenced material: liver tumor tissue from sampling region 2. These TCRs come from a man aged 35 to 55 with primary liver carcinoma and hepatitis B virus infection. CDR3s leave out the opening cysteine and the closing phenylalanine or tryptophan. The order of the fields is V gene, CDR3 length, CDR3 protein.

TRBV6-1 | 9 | ASSPCPELY
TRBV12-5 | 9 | ASGWGDTQC
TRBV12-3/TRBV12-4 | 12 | ATSVQGGDSIQY
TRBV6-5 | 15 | ASSYSTKQGGSGELF
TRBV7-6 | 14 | ASSLYTGDGYQPQH
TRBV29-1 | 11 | SGNATTNTEAF
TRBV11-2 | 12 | ASGLADTAYEQY
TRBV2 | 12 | ASSELAGGREQY
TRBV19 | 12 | ASTRWGEDYGYT
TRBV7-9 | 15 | ASSLDSSSSGANVLT
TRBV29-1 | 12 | NVTLAGMGTEAF
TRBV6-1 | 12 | VGTYRGATCEQY
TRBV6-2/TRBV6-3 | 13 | ASSCRDTSTDTQY
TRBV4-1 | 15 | ASNPQGTGVSNQPQH
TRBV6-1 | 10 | ASRNRVTETF
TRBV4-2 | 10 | AGIPLQGGYT
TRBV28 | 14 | SSSSREGKWANTQY
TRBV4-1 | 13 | ASSQGGGDGRPHH
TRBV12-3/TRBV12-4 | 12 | ASCPFQAGDRQY
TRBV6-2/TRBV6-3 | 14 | ASGHNLAGVGNEQF
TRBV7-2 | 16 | ASSLGPRWSRSYNEQF
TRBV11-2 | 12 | ANSLDASGYEQY
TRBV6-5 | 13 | ASSYSGQGFYEQY
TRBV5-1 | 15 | ASSKEPPLSDTDTQN
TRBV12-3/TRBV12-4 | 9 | ASNSGTSAF
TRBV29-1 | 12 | SVGGSLSSYKQY
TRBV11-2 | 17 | ASSTTRGGHVHGLYEQY
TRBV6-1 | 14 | ASTGIADSGANVLT
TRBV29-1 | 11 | RVRQALNIEAF
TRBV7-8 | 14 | ASSLGLSLNTDTQY
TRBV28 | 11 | AGSSAVSDEQY
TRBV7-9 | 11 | ASSFSTHYGYT
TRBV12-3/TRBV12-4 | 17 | ASSPRDRVLLSGANILT
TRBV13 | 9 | GNSLGQGPF
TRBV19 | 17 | ASFPRDCPWGGSYNEQF
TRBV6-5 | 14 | ASSPGDGTRNTDAV
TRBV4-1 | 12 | ASSQDMLADTQY
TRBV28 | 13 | ASSYHHSGWKTQY
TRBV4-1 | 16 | ARSQKSPGLAGADTQY
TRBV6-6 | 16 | ASRYPAIAGRAYNEQF